The 20 T cell receptor beta chains reported below all come from one sample, sequenced in a study of shared clonotypes between healthy human individuals. Data came from immunoSEQ multiplex PCR; TCRdb stores just in-frame clones and leaves some out. The sample consists of approximately 980,000 clones, less than 85% of them appearing once. The sample comprised memory CD4+ T cells sorted from blood. As to subset: CD45RA-negative fraction. The source is a man between 18 and 29 years old in good health.

The chain combines TRBV7-9 with TRBJ2-7, with 7 bases identical to TRBD2. The CDR3 runs 14 residues. Germline assignment: CDR1 SEHNR and CDR2 FQNEAQ (reference sequence). V lost 5 bases, J lost 3 bases, and 7 bases stayed unmatched. CDR3: CASSPTRGSYEQYF. The CDR3 DNA sequence: TGTGCCAGCAGCCCCACTCGCGGGAGCTACGAGCAGTACTTC.

This chain uses TRBV27 with TRBJ1-4; D is perhaps TRBD1 (6 bases). V lost 3 bases, J lost 5 bases, and 10 bases lay in between. This CDR3 has 14 amino acids. CDR1 is MNHEY, CDR2 SMNVEV, per germline (reference sequence). CDR3 residues: CASSFAGENEKLFF. CDR3 bases: TGTGCCAGCAGTTTCGCAGGGGAAAATGAAAAACTGTTTTTT.

The rearrangement joins TRBV30 to TRBJ1-5; 7 positions agree with TRBD1. V shed 5 bases and J 5 bases; nucleotides not matched to a gene: 6. Germline V gene lookup returns CDR1 GTSNPN and CDR2 SVGIG (reference sequence). This CDR3 has 13 amino acids. CDR3 amino acids: CAWSTGRDQPQHF. As DNA, the CDR3 is TGTGCCTGGTCGACAGGGCGCGATCAGCCCCAGCATTTT.

The gene calls are TRBV27 and TRBJ1-6; no clear D. The CDR3 is 15 residues long. Germline CDR1 and CDR2: MNHEY and SMNVEV (reference sequence). V shed 3 bases and J shed 0 bases, with 6 bases lying between them. The CDR3 coding sequence is TGTGCCAGCAGTTTGGAGAGCTCCTATAATTCACCCCTCCACTTT. It is translated as CASSLESSYNSPLHF.

In this sample, this clone turned up once. Here the CDR3 DNA reads TGTGCCAGCAGCGCAGGGTTCGCCACAGATACGCAGTATTTT. Amino acid sequence: CASSAGFATDTQYF. The chain employs TRBV27 and TRBJ2-3, with D perhaps matching TRBD1 (5 bases). Germline V gives CDR1 MNHEY, CDR2 SMNVEV (reference sequence). The CDR3 loop spans 14 amino acids. V lost 6 bases and J lost 2, with 12 bases in between.

CDR3 bases: TGTGCCAGCAGCAAAGCGATCCTGGCCCGCGGGTACGGAAACACCATATATTTT. Translating it yields CASSKAILARGYGNTIYF. The chain recombines TRBV21-1 with TRBJ1-3. TRBV21-1 is a known pseudogene. CDR3 length: 18 residues.

The V gene is TRBV29-1, the J gene TRBJ1-1; D not certain. The ends were cut back, 4 bases at V and 6 bases at J, with 9 bases in the middle. From germline, CDR1 is SQVTM and CDR2 ANQGSEA. This CDR3 has 11 amino acids. In nucleotides, the CDR3 is TGCAGCGTTGGAGGAGGGCCTGAAGCTTTCTTT. This codes for CSVGGGPEAFF.

This chain joins TRBV30 and TRBJ2-3; 7 bases line up with TRBD2. Germline lookup yields CDR1 GTSNPN and CDR2 SVGIG (reference sequence). Trimming cost V 1 base and J 5 bases; bases outside gene matches: 9. The CDR3 is 15 amino acids. CDR3 sequence reads: CAWSGKVAGGDTQYF. The CDR3 bases are TGTGCCTGGAGTGGTAAGGTAGCGGGCGGAGATACGCAGTATTTT.

This clone showed up just a few times. Because the CDR3 is missing its conserved closing phenylalanine or tryptophan, this is likely a read error. Because the CDR3's place on the DNA is in doubt, the DNA is left out and the CDR3 is given as listed by TCRdb. The chain joins TRBV10-1 to TRBJ1-6; the DNA was not compared with TRBD1, the D call given in the table. Germline values: CDR1 WNHNN, CDR2 SYGVQD (reference sequence). The CDR3 numbers 13 amino acids, ends counted. The CDR3 protein is CASSEWGGQGAFG.

The table lists this clone with a few counts. This chain joins TRBV4-1 and TRBJ1-1; the match to TRBD1 covers 9 bases. CDR1 is MGHRA, CDR2 YSYEKL, per germline. The CDR3 is 13 amino acids. J lost 7 bases, V lost 5 bases, and 5 bases had no gene match. The CDR3 region is CASSWDRAGEAFF. CDR3 DNA: TGCGCCAGCAGCTGGGACAGGGCTGGTGAAGCTTTCTTT.

This clone was seen a handful of times. The chain links TRBV10-3 to TRBJ1-4; 8 bases are shared with TRBD1. Per germline, CDR1 ENHRY and CDR2 SYGVKD. Trimming took 5 bases from V and 6 from J; bases not matched to a gene: 2. The CDR3 has 13 amino acids. The CDR3: CAISPGGDEKLFF. The CDR3, as DNA: TGTGCCATCAGTCCAGGGGGCGATGAAAAACTGTTTTTT.

V usage is TRBV25-1 and J usage is TRBJ2-3; 8 bases map to TRBD1. Germline CDR1 is MGHDK and CDR2 is SYGVNS. Trimming cost V 3 bases and J 4 bases; bases outside gene matches: 6. The CDR3 extends over 15 amino acids. The CDR3 spells CASSDPRTGPDTQYF. In nucleotides, the CDR3 is TGTGCCAGCAGTGACCCTCGGACAGGGCCAGATACGCAGTATTTT.

This sequence joins TRBV5-5 and TRBJ2-7; 8 nucleotides align to TRBD1. Unmatched junction bases numbered 19, after V lost 5 bases and J lost 3 bases. CDR1 and CDR2 (germline): SGHKS, YYEKEE (reference sequence). CDR3 size: 18 residues. The CDR3 nucleotides read TGTGCCAGCAGTTCCGGGACAGGATCAACCACCACCTTCTACGAGCAGTACTTC. Its translation: CASSSGTGSTTTFYEQYF.

The V and J genes are TRBV6-1 and TRBJ1-4; D not certain. The CDR3 length is 16 residues. The V gene's germline CDR1 is MNHNS and CDR2 SASEGT. The V gene lost 0 bases and the J gene lost 6 bases, with 14 bases spanning the gap. In nucleotides, the CDR3 is TGTGCCAGCAGTGAAGCGGCTCGAGTCGGGGATGAAAAACTGTTTTTT. As protein: CASSEAARVGDEKLFF.

A word on this clone: The same CDR3 arises from other DNA sequences in this sample as well. The gene calls are TRBV18 and TRBJ1-1, with D possibly being TRBD1 (5 bases). V gave up 5 bases and J gave up 5 bases, with 15 bases separating them. CDR1 and CDR2 from the germline V gene are KGHSH and LQKENI. The CDR3 runs 14 residues. Here the CDR3 DNA reads TGTGCCAGCTCATCTACCGGGGGGAGGACTGAAGCTTTCTTT. This translates into CASSSTGGRTEAFF.

The chain recombines TRBV5-1 with TRBJ2-2; no clear D gene. In germline, CDR1 is SGHRS, CDR2 YFSETQ. The length of the CDR3 is 15 residues. V dropped 5 bases and J dropped 0 bases, with 11 bases sitting between them. CDR3: CASSFQQPNTGELFF. CDR3 sequence (DNA): TGCGCCAGCAGTTTCCAACAGCCGAACACCGGGGAGCTGTTTTTT.

The chain uses TRBV7-9 and TRBJ1-1; 9 bases agree with TRBD1. The CDR3 sequence is 16 residues long. Looked up from germline, CDR1 is SEHNR and CDR2 is FQNEAQ (reference sequence). The junction had 3 bases not matched to a gene; V was cut back by 1 base and J by 0 bases. The CDR3 loop is CASSLGTGDMNTEAFF. The CDR3 DNA reads as TGTGCCAGCAGCTTAGGGACAGGGGACATGAACACTGAAGCTTTCTTT.

The V gene is TRBV4-1, the J gene TRBJ1-4; D gene uncertain. The V gene lost 1 base and the J gene lost 3 bases, with 9 bases spanning the gap. The CDR3 has 15 residues. CDR1 and CDR2 from the germline V gene are MGHRA and YSYEKL. The CDR3 sequence is CASSQAGRANEKLFF. The CDR3 DNA sequence: TGCGCCAGCAGCCAAGCGGGGAGAGCTAATGAAAAACTGTTTTTT.

The chain couples TRBV6-1 to TRBJ2-2, with TRBD1 matching over 7 bases. The CDR3 covers 15 residues. V lost 3 bases and J lost 2; bases outside the gene matches: 3. The germline V gene has CDR1 MNHNS and CDR2 SASEGT. DNA of the CDR3: TGTGCCAGCAGTGAGGACAGGTCAAACACCGGGGAGCTGTTTTTT. This gives the protein CASSEDRSNTGELFF.

V is TRBV7-2 and J is TRBJ2-5; maybe TRBD2 (7 bases). V was shortened by 7 bases and J by 4 bases, with 19 bases between the two germline ends. This CDR3 comprises 15 residues. Looked up from germline, CDR1 is SGHTA and CDR2 is FQGNSA. The CDR3 here is CASILGGLNGETQYF. The DNA for the CDR3 is TGTGCCAGCATTCTCGGGGGGCTTAATGGAGAGACCCAGTACTTC.